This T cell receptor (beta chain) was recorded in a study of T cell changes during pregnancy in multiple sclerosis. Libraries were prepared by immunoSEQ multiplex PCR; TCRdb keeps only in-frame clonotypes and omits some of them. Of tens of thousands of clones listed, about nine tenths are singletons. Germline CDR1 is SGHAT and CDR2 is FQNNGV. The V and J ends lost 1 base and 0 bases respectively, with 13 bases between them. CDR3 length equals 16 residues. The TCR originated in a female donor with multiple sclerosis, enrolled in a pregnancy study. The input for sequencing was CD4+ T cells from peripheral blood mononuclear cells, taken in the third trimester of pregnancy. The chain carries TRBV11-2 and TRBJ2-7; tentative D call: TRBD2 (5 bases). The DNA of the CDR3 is TGTGCCAGCAGCTTAGGGACTTTGACGGGCTCCTACGAGCAGTACTTC. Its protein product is CASSLGTLTGSYEQYF.